Below, 4 T cell receptor beta chains from the same sample are listed, as sequenced in a study of a mutant IDH1 vaccine in newly diagnosed glioma. The time point denotes: baseline, week 1 (first vaccination visit). Treatment denoted: pre-vaccination baseline after standard-of-care therapy. Assay: immunoSEQ multiplex PCR; the TCRdb copy retains only in-frame clones and omits some. The sample includes over 75,000 clones, about 90% of them seen just once. This material consisted of PBMCs, taken from a glioma patient treated with radiotherapy, temozolomide or both. The receptors derive from a woman aged 50 to 60 with glioma.

The chain uses TRBV6-5 and TRBJ1-2; D gene unclear. Germline loops: CDR1 MNHEY, CDR2 SVGAGI. V gave up 2 bases and J gave up 13 bases, with 5 bases separating them. The CDR3 is made up of 9 amino acids. CDR3 sequence: CASSYPLTF. As DNA, the CDR3 is TGTGCCAGCAGTTACCCACTCACCTTC.

The V gene is TRBV5-1, the J gene TRBJ2-7; D gene ambiguous. Between the trimmed V and J ends, which lost 1 base and 5 bases, there was a span of 10 bases. The germline CDR1 and CDR2 sequences are SGHRS and YFSETQ. The length of the CDR3 is 13 residues. In DNA, the CDR3 is TGCGCCAGCAGCTTGCAACAACGCGACGAGCAGTACTTC. It specifies CASSLQQRDEQYF.

The chain carries TRBV5-4 and TRBJ2-6; D is ambiguous. From germline, CDR1 is SGHNT and CDR2 YYREEE (reference sequence). The V gene lost 0 bases and the J gene lost 0 bases, with 13 bases spanning the gap. The CDR3 is 18 amino acids. CDR3 DNA sequence: TGTGCCAGCAGCTTGGCGGGTTTCCCCACCTCTGGGGCCAACGTCCTGACTTTC. It specifies CASSLAGFPTSGANVLTF.

The V call is TRBV14, the J call TRBJ1-1; D not resolved. The germline V and J ends were trimmed by 5 bases and 3 bases, with 10 bases remaining between them. This CDR3 comprises 13 residues. From germline, CDR1 is SGHDN and CDR2 FVKESK. The CDR3 sequence: CASSAVLDTEAFF. CDR3 DNA sequence: TGTGCCAGCAGCGCTGTGTTGGACACTGAAGCTTTCTTT.